Following are 26 T cell receptor beta chains from one sample sequenced in a study of T cells after yellow fever vaccination. TCRdb reprocessed the 5' RACE reads via MiXCR and lists one record per CDR3 protein. This sample carries about 300,000 distinct CDR3 sequences, approximately 3.9% of them seen once, and the ten largest clones take less than 25%. This specimen was PBMCs, taken 5 days after the yellow fever booster vaccination. These receptors originate from a man aged 18 to 29 who received the YFV17D yellow fever vaccine.

The chain couples TRBV6-5 to TRBJ1-6; no clear D. CDR1 and CDR2 (germline): MNHEY, SVGAGI. This CDR3 has 14 amino acids. The V and J ends lost 6 bases and 3 bases respectively, with 9 bases between them. CDR3 sequence reads: CASRGRFYNSPLHF. The CDR3 nucleotides are TGTGCCAGCAGAGGACGGTTCTATAATTCACCCCTCCACTTT.

This clonotype was detected only a few times. V is TRBV4-3 and J is TRBJ2-7, with 7 positions matching TRBD2. The V and J ends lost 4 bases and 4 bases, in that order; junction bases with no gene match: 13. The length of the CDR3 is 16 residues. Germline V gene data show CDR1 as LGHNA and CDR2 as YSLEER. CDR3 bases: TGCGCCAGCAGCCCCCACGGGGCGGGGGTTGAGTACGAGCAGTACTTC. It codes for CASSPHGAGVEYEQYF.

This clonotype was seen only a few times. One junction end does not reproduce the germline sequence, and a read error may be involved. The rearrangement links TRBV7-8 to TRBJ2-3, with 8 positions matching TRBD2. CDR3 size: 15 residues. Per the germline V gene, CDR1 is SGHVS and CDR2 is FQNEAQ. CDR3 nucleotide sequence: TGTGCCAGCAGCTTTTTAGCGGGGACCACATATACGCAGTATTTT. Translating gives CASSFLAGTTYTQYF. The complete variable domain, with remaining parts taken from reference TRBV7-8 and TRBJ2-3, reads GAGVSQSPRYKVAKRGQDVALRCDPISGHVSLFWYQQALGQGPEFLTYFQNEAQLDKSGLPSDRFFAERPEGSVSTLKIQRTQQEDSAVYLCASSFLAGTTYTQYFGPGTRLTVL.

This clonotype came up many times. The genes are TRBV29-1 and TRBJ2-2; D is unresolved. Trimming removed 3 bases from V and 5 bases from J, with 7 bases in between. This CDR3 contains 12 residues. The V gene's germline CDR1 is SQVTM and CDR2 ANQGSEA. CDR3 residues: CSVEVKTGELFF. CDR3 nucleotide sequence: TGCAGCGTTGAGGTCAAGACCGGGGAGCTGTTTTTT.

This sequence joins TRBV10-3 and TRBJ2-5; 11 bases map to TRBD2. Germline V gene lookup returns CDR1 ENHRY and CDR2 SYGVKD. The CDR3 has 15 amino acids. The V gene end was trimmed by 2 bases and the J gene end by 5 bases; junction bases not matched to a gene: 4. CDR3 nucleotides: TGTGCCATCAGTGAGGCTAGCGGGGGGCCGGAGACCCAGTACTTC. It is translated as CAISEASGGPETQYF.

This chain connects TRBV18 to TRBJ2-5, with 8 bases that match TRBD2. This CDR3 has 15 amino acids. Germline-derived CDR1 and CDR2 are KGHSH and LQKENI. Unmatched junction bases numbered 6, after V lost 1 base and J lost 5 bases. The CDR3 DNA reads as TGTGCCAGCTCACCACGGCGGGGGGACCGGGAGACCCAGTACTTC. It encodes CASSPRRGDRETQYF.

J is TRBJ1-5 and V is TRBV20-1, with D possibly being TRBD1 (6 bases). This CDR3 has 15 amino acids. The ends were cut back, 1 base at V and 3 bases at J, with 13 bases in the middle. Germline CDR1 DFQATT, CDR2 SNEGSKA (reference sequence). The CDR3 here is CSARVQGRFNQPQHF. The DNA for the CDR3 is TGCAGTGCTAGAGTCCAGGGGCGGTTCAATCAGCCCCAGCATTTT.

This clonotype was seen repeatedly, ten times or more. The chain employs TRBV3-1 and TRBJ1-1; D might be TRBD1 (6 bases). CDR1 LGHDT and CDR2 YNNKEL come from the germline V gene (reference sequence). V was cut by 3 bases and J by 6 bases, with 23 bases left in between. The CDR3 spans 17 residues. The CDR3 is CASSQGAQRGPRSEAFF. Written as DNA, the CDR3 is TGTGCCAGCAGCCAGGGAGCGCAGCGGGGGCCCCGATCTGAAGCTTTCTTT.

There are many counts of this clonotype. V gene TRBV4-2 combines with J gene TRBJ2-3, with 7 bases fitting TRBD2. The CDR3 contains 17 residues. Per germline, CDR1 LGHNA and CDR2 YNFKEQ. V lost 2 bases and J lost 2; bases outside the gene matches: 10. CDR3 protein: CASSQNPSGTTTDTQYF. Written as DNA, the CDR3 is TGTGCCAGCAGCCAAAACCCGTCCGGGACTACCACAGATACGCAGTATTTT.

This clonotype was counted ten times or more. The chain couples TRBV20-1 to TRBJ2-3; D call uncertain. Germline V gives CDR1 DFQATT, CDR2 SNEGSKA (reference sequence). V was pared by 3 bases and J by 7 bases, with 5 bases between. The CDR3 extends over 10 amino acids. This CDR3 is CSARTNTQYF. The CDR3 DNA follows: TGCAGTGCTAGGACGAATACGCAGTATTTT.

The CDR3: CASSGPYRGDTQYF. DNA of the CDR3: TGCGCCAGCAGCGGACCGTACAGGGGAGATACGCAGTATTTT. The V gene is TRBV5-1, the J gene TRBJ2-3; 7 bases are a match to TRBD1. The CDR3 spans 14 residues. Trimming removed 4 bases from V and 5 bases from J; junction bases left unmatched: 7. CDR1 and CDR2 from the germline V gene are SGHRS and YFSETQ.

This chain links TRBV7-9 with TRBJ2-2; TRBD1 matches at 8 bases. The V and J ends lost 6 bases and 5 bases, in that order; junction bases with no gene match: 11. CDR1 SEHNR and CDR2 FQNEAQ come from the germline V gene (reference sequence). The CDR3 has 16 amino acids. The CDR3 region has the DNA TGTGCCAGCAGAAGAACAGGGGGGATCCGAACCGGGGAGCTGTTTTTT. It translates to CASRRTGGIRTGELFF. Together with reference TRBV7-9 and TRBJ2-2, the CDR3 gives the full variable domain: DTGVSQNPRHKITKRGQNVTFRCDPISEHNRLYWYRQTLGQGPEFLTYFQNEAQLEKSRLLSDRFSAERPKGSFSTLEIQRTEQGDSAMYLCASRRTGGIRTGELFFGEGSRLTVL.

J is TRBJ2-6 and V is TRBV28, with 7 bases aligning to TRBD2. The CDR3 runs to 15 residues. Per germline, CDR1 MDHEN and CDR2 SYDVKM. V shed 3 bases and J 2 bases; nucleotides not matched to a gene: 1. CDR3 loop: CASSFGRAGANVLTF. CDR3 in DNA: TGTGCCAGCAGTTTTGGGAGGGCTGGGGCCAACGTCCTGACTTTC.

This clonotype was found a few times. V is TRBV27 and J is TRBJ1-5; a weak D match, TRBD1 (5 bases). Germline V lookup: CDR1 MNHEY, CDR2 SMNVEV (reference sequence). This CDR3 has 13 amino acids. Between the trimmed V and J ends, which lost 3 bases and 7 bases, there was a span of 10 bases. The CDR3 sequence: CASSFRRGQPQHF. CDR3 nucleotides: TGTGCCAGCAGTTTCCGGCGGGGGCAGCCCCAGCATTTT.

V gene TRBV6-6 combines with J gene TRBJ2-1; no reliable D call. The CDR3 sequence is 11 residues long. CDR1 and CDR2 from the germline V gene are MNHNY and SVGAGI (reference sequence). Trimming took off 7 bases at V and 6 bases at J, with 7 bases between the two ends. CDR3 region: CASTRANEQFF. The CDR3 bases are TGTGCCAGCACCCGGGCCAATGAGCAGTTCTTC.

The table lists this clonotype with a few counts. V gene TRBV5-1 combines with J gene TRBJ1-2; weak D call: TRBD1 (6 bases). Trimming cost V 0 bases and J 8 bases, with 17 bases left between them. CDR3 length: 15 amino acids. CDR1 and CDR2 (germline): SGHRS, YFSETQ. DNA for the CDR3: TGCGCCAGCAGCTTGGGGGACATCTTCTCGCGGGGCTACACCTTC. Translated, it gives CASSLGDIFSRGYTF.

This clonotype was picked up many times. V usage is TRBV20-1 and J usage is TRBJ2-5; 7 bases match TRBD2. Germline V gives CDR1 DFQATT, CDR2 SNEGSKA (reference sequence). V was clipped by 3 bases and J by 0 bases; unmatched bases: 1. The CDR3 is 13 residues long. CDR3 sequence reads: CSASGGYQETQYF. The CDR3 region has the DNA TGCAGTGCTAGCGGGGGGTACCAAGAGACCCAGTACTTC.

Ten or more counts support this clonotype. V usage is TRBV7-2 and J usage is TRBJ2-7; possibly TRBD1 or TRBD2 for D (5 bases each). V gave up 3 bases and J gave up 5 bases, with 14 bases separating them. This CDR3 spans 14 amino acids. The germline gives CDR1 SGHTA, CDR2 FQGNSA. The CDR3 DNA follows: TGTGCCAGCAGCTTGTGGGACCTCAGGGACGAGCAGTACGTC. This gives the protein CASSLWDLRDEQYV.

The V and J genes are TRBV7-2 and TRBJ2-7; 7 nucleotides match TRBD2. Germline CDR1 reads SGHTA; CDR2 reads FQGNSA. V gave up 0 bases and J gave up 8 bases; unmatched junction bases: 4. The CDR3 spans 13 residues. The CDR3 loop is CASSLAGTTQQYV. The DNA for the CDR3 is TGTGCCAGCAGCTTAGCCGGGACTACCCAGCAGTACGTC.

This clonotype showed up just a few times. The chain joins TRBV4-3 to TRBJ2-3, with a weak D call TRBD1 (5 bases). The CDR3 is 15 residues long. Between the trimmed V and J ends, which lost 1 base and 1 base, there was a span of 9 bases. The V gene's germline CDR1 is LGHNA and CDR2 YSLEER. This CDR3 reads CASSQGTLRTDTQYF. The CDR3 region has the DNA TGCGCCAGCAGCCAAGGGACACTTCGCACAGATACGCAGTATTTT.

The chain links TRBV7-9 to TRBJ1-2, with D hard to call. CDR1 and CDR2 (germline): SEHNR, FQNEAQ (reference sequence). The CDR3 has 14 residues. Trimming took 4 bases from V and 6 from J, leaving 15 bases between them. CDR3 protein: CASSSGFEGNGYTF. Here the CDR3 DNA reads TGTGCCAGCAGCTCGGGCTTCGAGGGAAATGGCTACACCTTC.

The chain employs TRBV5-1 and TRBJ2-1, with a tentative D call TRBD1 (5 bases). The germline gives CDR1 SGHRS, CDR2 YFSETQ. The CDR3 contains 15 residues. Trimming stripped 0 bases from V and 4 bases from J, with 11 bases between. CDR3 coding DNA: TGCGCCAGCAGCTTGGAGTCAGGGATATACAATGAGCAGTTCTTC. Its protein product is CASSLESGIYNEQFF.

V usage is TRBV18 and J usage is TRBJ1-1; 8 bases align to TRBD1. The CDR3 loop spans 14 amino acids. With 4 bases clipped from V and 1 base from J, the junction kept 2 bases outside the gene matches. CDR1 and CDR2 (germline): KGHSH, LQKENI. CDR3 amino acids: CASSRGQENTEAFF. CDR3 in DNA: TGTGCCAGCTCACGGGGACAGGAGAACACTGAAGCTTTCTTT.

This clonotype was seen only a few times. V is TRBV7-9 and J is TRBJ2-1; D remains unclear. The germline CDR1 and CDR2 sequences are SEHNR and FQNEAQ (reference sequence). Between the trimmed V and J ends, which lost 6 bases and 6 bases, there was a span of 9 bases. The CDR3 runs 12 residues. The chain's CDR3 is CASRIQANEQFF. CDR3 nucleotide sequence: TGTGCCAGCAGGATTCAAGCCAATGAGCAGTTCTTC.

The chain links TRBV5-1 to TRBJ2-2; TRBD2 is a possible D gene (5 bases). CDR1 is SGHRS and CDR2 is YFSETQ in the germline V gene. V was shortened by 0 bases and J by 5 bases, with 11 bases between the two germline ends. This CDR3 contains 15 residues. For the CDR3, the DNA is TGCGCCAGCAGCTTGGCGGGGTCTTGGACCGGGGAGCTGTTTTTT. Its translation: CASSLAGSWTGELFF. The variable domain in full, with the rest retrieved from reference TRBV5-1 and TRBJ2-2, is KAGVTQTPRYLIKTRGQQVTLSCSPISGHRSVSWYQQTPGQGLQFLFEYFSETQRNKGNFPGRFSGRQFSNSRSEMNVSTLELGDSALYLCASSLAGSWTGELFFGEGSRLTVL.

The chain links TRBV7-9 to TRBJ1-1; 8 positions agree with TRBD1. This CDR3 region has 14 residues. Germline assignment: CDR1 SEHNR and CDR2 FQNEAQ (reference sequence). J gave up 1 base and V 6 bases, and 4 bases lay outside the gene matches. In nucleotides, the CDR3 is TGTGCCAGCAGAGCAGGGGGCCCGAACACTGAAGCTTTCTTT. It is translated as CASRAGGPNTEAFF.